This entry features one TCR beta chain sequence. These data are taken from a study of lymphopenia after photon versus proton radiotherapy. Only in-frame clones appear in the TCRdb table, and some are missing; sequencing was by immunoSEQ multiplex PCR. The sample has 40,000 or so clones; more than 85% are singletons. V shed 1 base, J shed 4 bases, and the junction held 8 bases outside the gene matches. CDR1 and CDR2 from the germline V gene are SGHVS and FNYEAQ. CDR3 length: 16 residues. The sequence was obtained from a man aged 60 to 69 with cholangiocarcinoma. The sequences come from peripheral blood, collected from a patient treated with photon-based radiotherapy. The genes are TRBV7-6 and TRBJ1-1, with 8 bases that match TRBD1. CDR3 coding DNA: TGTGCCAGCAGCTTAGGATTTGCGGACAGGGCCACTGAAGCTTTCTTT. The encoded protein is CASSLGFADRATEAFF.